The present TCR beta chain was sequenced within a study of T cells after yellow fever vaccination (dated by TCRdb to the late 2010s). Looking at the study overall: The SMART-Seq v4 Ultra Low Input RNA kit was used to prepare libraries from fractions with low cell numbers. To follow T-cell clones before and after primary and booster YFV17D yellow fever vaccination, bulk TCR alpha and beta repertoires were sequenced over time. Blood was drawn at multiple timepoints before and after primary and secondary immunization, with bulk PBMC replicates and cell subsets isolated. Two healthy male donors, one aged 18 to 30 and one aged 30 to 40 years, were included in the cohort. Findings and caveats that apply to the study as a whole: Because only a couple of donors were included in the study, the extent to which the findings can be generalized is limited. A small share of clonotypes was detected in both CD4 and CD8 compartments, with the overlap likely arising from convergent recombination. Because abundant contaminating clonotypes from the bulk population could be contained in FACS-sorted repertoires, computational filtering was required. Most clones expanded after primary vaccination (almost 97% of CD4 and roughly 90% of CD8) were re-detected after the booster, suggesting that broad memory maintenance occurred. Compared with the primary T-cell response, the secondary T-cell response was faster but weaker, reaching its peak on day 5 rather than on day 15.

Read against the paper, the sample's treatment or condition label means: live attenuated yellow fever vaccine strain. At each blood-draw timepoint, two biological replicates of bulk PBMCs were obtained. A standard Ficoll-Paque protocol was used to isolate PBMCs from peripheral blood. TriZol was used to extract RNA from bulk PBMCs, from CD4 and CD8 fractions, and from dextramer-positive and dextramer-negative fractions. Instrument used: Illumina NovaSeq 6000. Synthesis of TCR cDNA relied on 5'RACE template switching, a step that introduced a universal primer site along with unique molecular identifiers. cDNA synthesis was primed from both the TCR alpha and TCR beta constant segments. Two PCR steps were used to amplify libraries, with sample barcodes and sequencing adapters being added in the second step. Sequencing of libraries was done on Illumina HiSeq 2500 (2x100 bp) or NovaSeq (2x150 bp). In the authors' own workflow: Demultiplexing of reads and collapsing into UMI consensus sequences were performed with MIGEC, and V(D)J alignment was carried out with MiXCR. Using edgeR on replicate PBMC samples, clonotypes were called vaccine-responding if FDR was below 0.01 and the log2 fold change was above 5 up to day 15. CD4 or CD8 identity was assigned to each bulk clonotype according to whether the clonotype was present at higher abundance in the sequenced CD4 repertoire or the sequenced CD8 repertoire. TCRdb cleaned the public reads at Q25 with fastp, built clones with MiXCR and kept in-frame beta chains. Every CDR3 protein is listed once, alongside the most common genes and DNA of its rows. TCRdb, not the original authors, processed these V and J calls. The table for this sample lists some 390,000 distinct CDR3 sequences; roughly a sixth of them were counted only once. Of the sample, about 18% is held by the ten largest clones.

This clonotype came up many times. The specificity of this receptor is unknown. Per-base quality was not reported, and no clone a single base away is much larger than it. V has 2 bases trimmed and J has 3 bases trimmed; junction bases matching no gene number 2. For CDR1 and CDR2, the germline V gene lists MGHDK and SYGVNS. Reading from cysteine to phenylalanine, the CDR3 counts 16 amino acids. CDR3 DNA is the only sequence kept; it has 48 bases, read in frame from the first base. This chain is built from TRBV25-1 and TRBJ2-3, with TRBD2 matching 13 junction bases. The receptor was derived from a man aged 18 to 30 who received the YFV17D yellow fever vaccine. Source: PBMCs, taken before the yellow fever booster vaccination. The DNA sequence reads TGTGCCAGCAGTGAACAACTAGCGGGGGGGACAGATACGCAGTATTTT. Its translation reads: CASSEQLAGGTDTQYF.